This TCR beta chain was sequenced during a study of T cell responses to AZD1222 COVID-19 vaccine. Overall study results and limits: Regions left unmutated in variants are reportedly the target of nearly half of spike-specific TCRs. The span of vaccine-associated CD4 TCRs extended across spike, with dominance at 160-218 and 743-854.

Remarks on this clone: The target antigen is unknown.

Libraries were prepared by immunoSEQ multiplex PCR; TCRdb keeps only in-frame clonotypes and omits some of them. The data hold some 200,000 clones, with roughly 90% observed a single time. With 7 bases removed from V and 5 bases from J, the gap between germline ends came to 9 bases. The germline V gene encodes CDR1 MDHEN and CDR2 SYDVKM. The CDR3 is 12 amino acids. This chain joins TRBV28 and TRBJ1-5; D gene uncertain. The specimen comprised peripheral blood, sampled 28 days after the second AZD1222 dose. This sequence was found in an adult who received the AZD1222 COVID-19 vaccine. In DNA form, the CDR3 reads TGTGCCAGCAAACTGGTAGATCAGCCCCAGCATTTT. Translated: CASKLVDQPQHF.